Shown below are 14 T cell receptor beta chains from a single sample sequenced in a study of shared clonotypes between healthy human individuals. TCRdb's copy holds only in-frame clones and misses some; the assay was immunoSEQ multiplex PCR. The sample includes about 2.4 million clones, roughly 93% seen only once; the top ten take about 0.34%. The specimen was naive CD4+ T cells from PBMCs. Indicated subset: CD45RA+ positively selected. These TCRs come from a young man in good health. Some clones in this sample may be carry-over from other donors' samples.

The chain is built from TRBV14 and TRBJ1-2; weak D call: TRBD1 (6 bases). The V and J ends lost 3 bases and 6 bases respectively, with 11 bases between them. Germline V lookup: CDR1 SGHDN, CDR2 FVKESK. The CDR3 extends over 13 amino acids. The CDR3 is CASSHRGGDGYTF. For the CDR3, the DNA is TGTGCCAGCAGCCACAGGGGAGGAGATGGCTACACCTTC.

This chain links TRBV10-3 with TRBJ2-2, with 8 nucleotides matching TRBD2. This CDR3 is 17 amino acids long. V dropped 3 bases and J dropped 8; count of bases not matched to a gene: 14. The V gene's germline CDR1 is ENHRY and CDR2 SYGVKD. The DNA of the CDR3 is TGTGCCATCAGTGATTCGAGGGCAGCGGGAGCTCCTGGGGAGCTGTTTTTT. It encodes CAISDSRAAGAPGELFF.

The J gene is TRBJ2-5, the V gene TRBV6-1; D could derive from TRBD1 or TRBD2 (5 bases each). This CDR3 is 14 amino acids long. The germline gives CDR1 MNHNS, CDR2 SASEGT. V was pared by 6 bases and J by 1 base, with 12 bases between. In nucleotides, the CDR3 is TGTGCCAGCAGGAAGGGACCGTTCCAAGAGACCCAGTACTTC. Translated, it gives CASRKGPFQETQYF.

The J gene is TRBJ2-2, the V gene TRBV7-9; TRBD1 matches 8 bases. J gave up 7 bases and V 4 bases, and 2 bases lay outside the gene matches. CDR3 length: 13 amino acids. CDR1 is SEHNR and CDR2 is FQNEAQ in the germline V gene (reference sequence). In nucleotides, the CDR3 is TGTGCCAGCAGCTCACAGGGGGTCGGGGAGCTGTTTTTT. It translates to CASSSQGVGELFF. Looking up the rest from reference TRBV7-9 and TRBJ2-2 gives the full variable domain: DTGVSQNPRHKITKRGQNVTFRCDPISEHNRLYWYRQTLGQGPEFLTYFQNEAQLEKSRLLSDRFSAERPKGSFSTLEIQRTEQGDSAMYLCASSSQGVGELFFGEGSRLTVL.

The chain couples TRBV5-6 to TRBJ1-1, with D perhaps TRBD1 (5 bases). The V end lost 4 bases, the J end lost 5 bases, and 21 bases lay between the germline ends. CDR1 and CDR2 from the germline V gene are SGHDT and YYEEEE. CDR3 length equals 16 residues. CDR3 DNA: TGTGCCAGCAGCCCCCGGGACCGACATCTCCTAACTGAAGCTTTCTTT. Encoded protein: CASSPRDRHLLTEAFF.

This chain links TRBV28 with TRBJ2-4, with D possibly matching TRBD1 (5 bases). Germline V CDR1 and CDR2: MDHEN, SYDVKM. This CDR3 comprises 15 residues. Trimming left V 2 bases short and J 8 bases short, with 16 bases between. The CDR3 bases are TGTGCCAGCAGTTTAGGCACAGGAGTATTGGACATTCAGTACTTC. Translated, it gives CASSLGTGVLDIQYF.

The gene calls are TRBV25-1 and TRBJ2-6; no clear D. The CDR3 spans 13 residues. Germline V gene sequence: CDR1 MGHDK, CDR2 SYGVNS. The V and J ends lost 7 bases and 0 bases respectively, with 4 bases between them. The CDR3 reads CASTASGANVLTF. DNA of the CDR3: TGTGCCAGCACTGCCTCTGGGGCCAACGTCCTGACTTTC.

The chain recombines TRBV2 with TRBJ2-7; 11 bases fit TRBD1. V was clipped by 6 bases and J by 9 bases; unmatched bases: 10. Germline V CDR1 and CDR2: SNHLY, FYNNEI. The CDR3 consists of 14 residues. The CDR3 is CASRGTGGVPGQYF. For the CDR3, the DNA is TGTGCCAGCAGAGGGACAGGGGGTGTCCCCGGGCAGTACTTC. Based on the CDR3 plus reference TRBV2 and TRBJ2-7, the full variable domain is EPEVTQTPSHQVTQMGQEVILRCVPISNHLYFYWYRQILGQKVEFLVSFYNNEISEKSEIFDDQFSVERPDGSNFTLKIRSTKLEDSAMYFCASRGTGGVPGQYFGPGTRLTVT.

The V gene is TRBV9, the J gene TRBJ2-7; possible D gene TRBD2, 6 bases. CDR1 and CDR2 from the germline V gene are SGDLS and YYNGEE. The CDR3 totals 15 residues. Trimming removed 3 bases at V and 2 bases at J, with 15 bases between. The CDR3 bases are TGTGCCAGCAGCGAGGGAGGTAGCGGAACCTACGAGCAGTACTTC. Translated, it gives CASSEGGSGTYEQYF.

The chain employs TRBV30 and TRBJ1-3; D unclear. Trimming removed 3 bases from V and 4 bases from J, with 10 bases in between. This CDR3 contains 13 residues. CDR1 and CDR2 from the germline V gene are GTSNPN and SVGIG (reference sequence). The CDR3 bases are TGTGCCTGGAGGCGCAGTGGGGGAAACACCATATATTTT. It translates to CAWRRSGGNTIYF.

This clone appeared once. The rearrangement links TRBV7-7 to TRBJ2-1, with no clear D. This CDR3 contains 15 residues. CDR1 is SSHAT and CDR2 is FNYEAQ in the germline V gene (reference sequence). Trimming left V 1 base short and J 1 base short, with 8 bases between. As DNA, the CDR3 is TGTGCCAGCAGCTTAGGGAGCGCTTCCTACAATGAGCAGTTCTTC. It is translated as CASSLGSASYNEQFF.

The chain links TRBV19 to TRBJ1-2; TRBD1 agrees at 8 bases. V was clipped by 3 bases and J by 6 bases; unmatched bases: 9. CDR3 length: 15 residues. Germline assignment: CDR1 LNHDA and CDR2 SQIVND (reference sequence). Written as DNA, the CDR3 is TGTGCCAGTAGTATTTCCACAGGGGGAAGACATGGCTACACCTTC. It specifies CASSISTGGRHGYTF.

The V call is TRBV4-1, the J call TRBJ1-5, with D possibly matching TRBD1 (5 bases). V shed 0 bases and J shed 5 bases, with 17 bases lying between them. This CDR3 spans 17 amino acids. Germline V gene data show CDR1 as MGHRA and CDR2 as YSYEKL. CDR3: CASSQDGQGMWYQPQHF. DNA of the CDR3: TGCGCCAGCAGCCAAGATGGGCAGGGAATGTGGTATCAGCCCCAGCATTTT.

The chain is built from TRBV30 and TRBJ2-1, with a tentative D call TRBD2 (6 bases). This CDR3 is 14 amino acids long. Trimming pared 3 bases from V and 3 bases from J, leaving 12 bases between. The germline V gene has CDR1 GTSNPN and CDR2 SVGIG (reference sequence). CDR3 sequence (DNA): TGTGCCTGGAGCTTTAGCGGAAGCTACAATGAGCAGTTCTTC. Protein sequence: CAWSFSGSYNEQFF.